This T cell receptor beta chain comes out of a study of blood T cell repertoires in COVID-19. Study overall: Samples of COVID-19 (acute and convalescent) were obtained from the United States, Italy and Spain. PBMCs, B-cell-depleted T cells, or T cells provided the cDNA or gDNA that made up the material.

In the study's own analysis: By means of reference gene primer amplification, nucleated cell counts were estimated. This table comes from immunoSEQ multiplex PCR, and its TCRdb copy is limited to in-frame clones, with some not included. V and J calls plus clone size are reproduced from that table; the DNA served to infer D and trimming. The repertoire has about 50,000 clones, roughly 90% of them found once; the top ten carry less than 10%. This clone is a singleton in its sample. There are 17 residues in the CDR3. V shed 5 bases and J 5 bases; nucleotides not matched to a gene: 7. CDR1 and CDR2 from the germline V gene are MNHNY and SVGAGI (reference sequence).

The sequencing sample was made of peripheral blood. The sequence was obtained from a woman older than 75 with acute or convalescent COVID-19. V and J are TRBV6-6 and TRBJ2-2, with 14 bases fitting TRBD2. CDR3 loop: CASSLSGTSGSTGELFF. The DNA of the CDR3 is TGTGCCAGCAGTCTCTCCGGGACTAGCGGGAGTACCGGGGAGCTGTTTTTT.